These 23 T cell receptor beta chains came from one sample sequenced in a study of blood T cell repertoires in COVID-19. Here immunoSEQ multiplex PCR was the method, and the copy in TCRdb shows in-frame clones only, minus some. The data contain roughly 250,000 clones, 85% to 90% of them singletons. Sequenced sample: PBMCs or T cells enriched from blood (not recorded which). All receptors come from a woman between 18 and 29 years old who had recovered from COVID-19.

The gene calls are TRBV6-5 and TRBJ2-7; 9 bases are shared with TRBD1. Germline trimming cut 2 bases from V and 5 bases from J; bases unmatched to any gene: 7. There are 15 residues in the CDR3. The germline gives CDR1 MNHEY, CDR2 SVGAGI. CDR3 residues: CASSYQGQGRDEQYF. Written as DNA, the CDR3 is TGTGCCAGCAGTTACCAAGGACAGGGGAGGGACGAGCAGTACTTC.

CDR3 region: CASRGQRNTGELFF. The CDR3 DNA reads as TGCGCCAGCAGGGGACAGAGGAACACCGGGGAGCTGTTTTTT. This rearrangement joins TRBV10-1 to TRBJ2-2, with 7 bases lining up with TRBD1. The CDR3 has 14 amino acids. The V segment lost 6 bases and the J segment 1 base; nucleotides outside the gene matches: 2. CDR1 WNHNN and CDR2 SYGVQD come from the germline V gene (reference sequence).

The CDR3 coding sequence is TGTGCCAGCAGCCAAACAGGGGCTGGGGAGACCCAGTACTTC. This translates into CASSQTGAGETQYF. V and J are TRBV14 and TRBJ2-5, with 7 bases identical to TRBD1. The V and J ends lost 2 bases and 5 bases, in that order; junction bases with no gene match: 5. Germline CDR1 and CDR2: SGHDN and FVKESK. This CDR3 has 14 residues.

V usage is TRBV6-6 and J usage is TRBJ2-7, with D maybe TRBD2 (5 bases). V was clipped by 2 bases and J by 5 bases, with 10 bases between them. The CDR3 contains 13 residues. Germline V gene sequence: CDR1 MNHNY, CDR2 SVGAGI (reference sequence). As DNA, the CDR3 is TGTGCCAGCAGTTACGGGGAGAGGAACGAGCAGTACTTC. It is translated as CASSYGERNEQYF.

CDR3: CASLPRGTEYEQYF. Here the CDR3 DNA reads TGTGCCAGTCTCCCCCGGGGAACCGAATACGAGCAGTACTTC. The chain couples TRBV6-5 to TRBJ2-7; a weak D match, TRBD2 (5 bases). The CDR3 runs 14 residues. Trimming took 9 bases from V and 4 from J, leaving 19 bases between them. CDR1 and CDR2 from the germline V gene are MNHEY and SVGAGI.

The chain is built from TRBV24-1 and TRBJ2-3, with 10 nucleotides matching TRBD2. This CDR3 contains 16 residues. V trimming: 4 bases; J trimming: 3 bases; junction bases outside the gene matches: 6. Germline V lookup: CDR1 KGHDR, CDR2 SFDVKD. The CDR3 protein is CATSDRTSGETDTQYF. CDR3 coding DNA: TGTGCCACCAGTGACCGGACTAGCGGAGAAACAGATACGCAGTATTTT.

The chain employs TRBV6-1 and TRBJ1-2, with TRBD1 identical over 9 bases. Unmatched junction bases numbered 14, after V lost 1 base and J lost 5 bases. This CDR3 comprises 18 residues. Germline V gene lookup returns CDR1 MNHNS and CDR2 SASEGT. CDR3 nucleotide sequence: TGTGCCAGCAGTGAAGGGGGGACAGGGTGGCGGGTAGTGTATGGCTACACCTTC. The encoded protein is CASSEGGTGWRVVYGYTF.

This clone was observed a single time. The J gene is TRBJ1-2, the V gene TRBV6-2 or TRBV6-3, with D hard to call. CDR3 size: 11 residues. V was cut by 2 bases and J by 7 bases, with 5 bases left in between. CDR1 is MNHEY and CDR2 is SVGEGT in the germline V gene. For the CDR3, the DNA is TGTGCCAGCAGTTACGGCCGTGGCTACACCTTC. Protein sequence: CASSYGRGYTF.

The chain recombines TRBV10-1 with TRBJ2-1; 9 positions agree with TRBD2. In germline, CDR1 is WNHNN, CDR2 SYGVQD (reference sequence). The CDR3 runs to 17 residues. The J segment lost 3 bases and the V segment lost 1 base, leaving 7 bases of the junction unmatched. The CDR3 region has the DNA TGCGCCAGCAGTGAGTTGGCTAGCGGGGCTAGCTACAATGAGCAGTTCTTC. Residues: CASSELASGASYNEQFF.

CDR3 coding DNA: TGCAGTGCTCATACGGGGGGAAAAGCTTTCTTT. Protein sequence: CSAHTGGKAFF. This chain links TRBV20-1 with TRBJ1-1; a possible D gene is TRBD1 (5 bases). Per the germline V gene, CDR1 is DFQATT and CDR2 is SNEGSKA (reference sequence). The ends were cut back, 5 bases at V and 9 bases at J, with 13 bases in the middle. The CDR3 sequence is 11 residues long.

This chain connects TRBV7-3 to TRBJ1-2, with 9 bases matching TRBD1. Looked up from germline, CDR1 is SGHTA and CDR2 is FQGTGA. With V trimmed by 2 bases and J by 4 bases, 8 bases remained unmatched. This CDR3 contains 16 residues. The CDR3 region is CASSLDTGGSGYGYTF. The CDR3 DNA reads TGTGCCAGCAGCTTAGACACAGGGGGCAGCGGCTATGGCTACACCTTC.

The gene calls are TRBV5-1 and TRBJ2-7, with 7 bases aligning to TRBD1. Germline V CDR1 and CDR2: SGHRS, YFSETQ. CDR3 size: 15 residues. V lost 4 bases, J lost 5 bases, and 12 bases stayed unmatched. In DNA form, the CDR3 reads TGCGCCAGCAGCCTCACCCTGACAGGGTTCGACGAGCAGTACTTC. Protein product: CASSLTLTGFDEQYF.

The chain joins TRBV5-1 to TRBJ2-3, with 9 nucleotides matching TRBD2. The CDR3 runs 16 residues. CDR1 and CDR2 (germline): SGHRS, YFSETQ. V was pared by 0 bases and J by 5 bases, with 7 bases of the junction left unmatched. The chain's CDR3 is CASSLVGAGGLDTQYF. CDR3 DNA sequence: TGCGCCAGCAGCTTGGTTGGAGCGGGGGGTCTAGATACGCAGTATTTT. The full variable domain, in which reference TRBV5-1 and TRBJ2-3 provide the parts outside the CDR3, is KAGVTQTPRYLIKTRGQQVTLSCSPISGHRSVSWYQQTPGQGLQFLFEYFSETQRNKGNFPGRFSGRQFSNSRSEMNVSTLELGDSALYLCASSLVGAGGLDTQYFGPGTRLTVL.

The V call is TRBV29-1, the J call TRBJ2-7; possible D gene TRBD2, 6 bases. CDR3 length: 13 residues. The V gene's germline CDR1 is SQVTM and CDR2 ANQGSEA. V shed 4 bases and J shed 1 base, with 11 bases lying between them. The CDR3 DNA follows: TGCAGCGTTGGAGCGGGTTATTCCTACGAGCAGTACTTC. Translation: CSVGAGYSYEQYF.

The chain links TRBV2 to TRBJ2-2; D not resolved. The V and J ends lost 5 bases and 0 bases respectively, with 7 bases between them. The CDR3 loop spans 14 amino acids. Looked up from germline, CDR1 is SNHLY and CDR2 is FYNNEI. CDR3 in amino acids: CASSPEANTGELFF. CDR3 sequence (DNA): TGTGCCAGCAGTCCCGAGGCGAACACCGGGGAGCTGTTTTTT.

The chain combines TRBV6-5 with TRBJ1-2; TRBD1 matches at 8 bases. CDR1 and CDR2 from the germline V gene are MNHEY and SVGAGI. The V segment lost 11 bases and the J segment 7 bases; nucleotides outside the gene matches: 15. CDR3 size: 14 residues. Here the CDR3 DNA reads TGTGCCGCCTCAGGGGGCGTACTAAGCAGTGGCTACACCTTC. The encoded protein is CAASGGVLSSGYTF.

This clone was found once. V usage is TRBV2 and J usage is TRBJ1-4, with unresolved D. The V and J ends lost 6 bases and 2 bases respectively, with 7 bases between them. Germline loops: CDR1 SNHLY, CDR2 FYNNEI. The CDR3 is 13 amino acids. The CDR3 DNA follows: TGTGCCAGCAGCGAACATACTAATGAAAAACTGTTTTTT. It is translated as CASSEHTNEKLFF.

The V gene is TRBV7-2, the J gene TRBJ2-3, with 7 bases that match TRBD1. V gave up 9 bases and J gave up 3 bases; unmatched junction bases: 6. CDR1 is SGHTA, CDR2 FQGNSA, per germline. This CDR3 region has 13 residues. CDR3 region: CASGTVWTDTQYF. The CDR3 DNA reads TGTGCCAGTGGGACAGTCTGGACAGATACGCAGTATTTT.

This CDR3 is CATGQTANYGYTF. In DNA form, the CDR3 reads TGTGCCACGGGACAGACAGCTAACTATGGCTACACCTTC. The chain combines TRBV2 with TRBJ1-2, with TRBD1 identical over 7 bases. There are 13 residues in the CDR3. The germline CDR1 and CDR2 sequences are SNHLY and FYNNEI. The V and J ends lost 10 bases and 0 bases, in that order; junction bases with no gene match: 5.

This chain uses TRBV2 with TRBJ1-6, with 8 positions matching TRBD1. V gave up 6 bases and J gave up 10 bases; unmatched junction bases: 5. The germline V gene encodes CDR1 SNHLY and CDR2 FYNNEI. The length of the CDR3 is 13 residues. The CDR3: CASSVTGGSPLHF. CDR3 in DNA: TGTGCCAGCAGCGTAACAGGGGGATCACCCCTCCACTTT. Full variable domain (remainder filled in from reference TRBV2 and TRBJ1-6): EPEVTQTPSHQVTQMGQEVILRCVPISNHLYFYWYRQILGQKVEFLVSFYNNEISEKSEIFDDQFSVERPDGSNFTLKIRSTKLEDSAMYFCASSVTGGSPLHFGNGTRLTVT.

This chain links TRBV28 with TRBJ2-7; TRBD1 aligns across 10 bases. CDR3 length: 16 residues. The J segment lost 5 bases and the V segment lost 3 bases, leaving 10 bases of the junction unmatched. Germline V gene lookup returns CDR1 MDHEN and CDR2 SYDVKM. The CDR3 bases are TGTGCCAGCAGTTTTTCCCAGGACAGGGGGTCGAACGAGCAGTACTTC. Translation: CASSFSQDRGSNEQYF. Looking up the rest from reference TRBV28 and TRBJ2-7 gives the full variable domain: DVKVTQSSRYLVKRTGEKVFLECVQDMDHENMFWYRQDPGLGLRLIYFSYDVKMKEKGDIPEGYSVSREKKERFSLILESASTNQTSMYLCASSFSQDRGSNEQYFGPGTRLTVT.

The gene calls are TRBV2 and TRBJ1-1; TRBD1 agrees at 7 bases. There are 15 residues in the CDR3. After removal of 3 bases from V and 5 bases from J, the junction contained 9 bases not matched to a gene. The germline gives CDR1 SNHLY, CDR2 FYNNEI. Here the CDR3 DNA reads TGTGCCAGCAGTGAGGGACAGCTCACGAGTACTGAAGCTTTCTTT. Translation: CASSEGQLTSTEAFF.

The chain has TRBV30 and TRBJ1-5, with 8 nucleotides matching TRBD1. CDR1 GTSNPN and CDR2 SVGIG come from the germline V gene (reference sequence). V was pared by 1 base and J by 3 bases, with 5 bases of the junction left unmatched. The CDR3 extends over 15 amino acids. The CDR3 sequence is CAWSARTGFNQPQHF. CDR3 sequence (DNA): TGTGCCTGGAGTGCCCGGACAGGGTTCAATCAGCCCCAGCATTTT.